This TCR beta chain was observed in a study of T cell responses to AZD1222 COVID-19 vaccine. Note on this clone: Its antigen is unknown.

Trimming left V 3 bases short and J 5 bases short, with 16 bases between. The germline V gene has CDR1 DFQATT and CDR2 SNEGSKA (reference sequence). CDR3 length: 14 amino acids. Overall study results and limits: Baseline testing showed seropositivity in only six AZD1222 recipients. Nearly half of spike-specific TCRs reportedly target variant regions that are unmutated in the B.1.351 and B.1.1.7 variants. Donors were largely white British and mainly female; clonal diversity was possibly underestimated.

Repertoires were generated with immunoSEQ multiplex PCR, while TCRdb's copy carries only in-frame clones and drops some. The sample includes about 170,000 clones, about nine tenths of them seen just once. The sample here was peripheral blood, taken on day 0 of AZD1222 vaccination. The TCR sequence derives from an adult in good health. The rearrangement joins TRBV20-1 to TRBJ1-1; D not certain. The CDR3 here is CSASTPVGWTEAFF. In DNA, the CDR3 is TGCAGTGCTAGTACCCCGGTGGGATGGACTGAAGCTTTCTTT.